A selection of T cell receptor beta chains follows, all from one sample in a study of cytomegalovirus exposure and HLA in healthy donors. Clones were read by immunoSEQ multiplex PCR, and TCRdb kept only the in-frame ones, dropping some. The table has under 300,000 clones, more than 55% seen once. Sequenced material: PBMCs. The receptor set was obtained from a female donor in good health and CMV-seronegative. Both conserved end residues are part of each CDR3. The D gene is left open where the match is weak. A row's size may be missing; if present it is once, few, many or a size class.

j_gene	abundance	v_gene	d_gene	CDR3aa	CDR3nt
TRBJ2-7	NA	TRBV9	NA	CASSVRGGPYEQYF	TGTGCCAGCAGCGTAAGAGGGGGACCCTACGAGCAGTACTTC
TRBJ1-5	NA	TRBV6-1	TRBD1	CASSDGTGQGRPQHF	TGTGCCAGCAGTGACGGGACAGGGCAAGGGAGGCCCCAGCATTTT
TRBJ1-1	few	TRBV5-1	NA	CASSSGRGFTEAFF	TGCGCCAGCAGCTCGGGACGGGGGTTTACTGAAGCTTTCTTT
TRBJ1-1	NA	TRBV18	TRBD1	CASSSRQGDTEAFF	TGTGCCAGCTCCTCACGACAGGGTGACACTGAAGCTTTCTTT
TRBJ1-1	NA	TRBV27	NA	CASSLSGGNTEAFF	TGTGCCAGCAGTTTATCCGGGGGGAACACTGAAGCTTTCTTT
TRBJ2-2	NA	TRBV19	NA	CASSPGTIQPLPGELFF	TGTGCCAGTAGTCCTGGGACAATCCAACCGCTCCCCGGGGAGCTGTTTTTT
TRBJ2-2	NA	TRBV11-2	TRBD2	CASSLMASGARGTGELFF	TGTGCCAGCAGCTTAATGGCTAGCGGGGCGAGGGGTACCGGGGAGCTGTTTTTT
TRBJ2-7	NA	TRBV7-2	NA	CASSRGRGGYEQYF	TGTGCCAGCAGCCGAGGGAGGGGGGGGTACGAGCAGTACTTC
TRBJ1-1	few	TRBV6-5	NA	CASSSTYGSEAFF	TGTGCCAGCAGTTCTACTTATGGGAGTGAAGCTTTCTTT
TRBJ1-1	NA	TRBV5-1	TRBD1	CASSHGQGALNTEAFF	TGCGCCAGCAGCCATGGACAGGGGGCACTTAACACTGAAGCTTTCTTT
TRBJ2-1	NA	TRBV28	TRBD1	CASSARDREFF	TGTGCCAGCAGTGCCCGGGACAGGGAGTTCTTC
TRBJ2-3	NA	TRBV28	TRBD2	CASSHPGLAGAPDTQYF	TGTGCCAGCAGTCACCCGGGACTAGCGGGAGCGCCAGATACGCAGTATTTT
TRBJ2-7	NA	TRBV9	NA	CASSVGGSSPSTHEQYF	TGTGCCAGCAGCGTAGGCGGCAGCTCCCCTAGTACGCACGAGCAGTACTTC
TRBJ2-2	NA	TRBV7-2	TRBD2	CASSIGTSAPGELFF	TGTGCCAGCAGCATTGGGACTAGCGCCCCCGGGGAGCTGTTTTTT
TRBJ1-4	NA	TRBV6-4	TRBD1	CASSRNGQGATNEKLFF	TGTGCCAGCAGCAGAAATGGACAGGGAGCAACTAATGAAAAACTGTTTTTT
TRBJ1-4	NA	TRBV28	NA	CASSSGRGNEKLFF	TGTGCCAGCAGTTCGGGCAGGGGCAATGAAAAACTGTTTTTT
TRBJ2-2	NA	TRBV7-9	NA	CASSFVTGELFF	TGTGCCAGCAGCTTCGTCACCGGGGAGCTGTTTTTT
TRBJ1-2	NA	TRBV10-2	NA	CATTKKGEPPLNYGYTF	TGCGCCACCACGAAAAAGGGGGAGCCACCTCTTAACTATGGCTACACCTTC
TRBJ2-1	NA	TRBV5-1	TRBD1	CASSSGTGAYNEQFF	TGCGCCAGCAGCTCCGGGACAGGGGCATACAATGAGCAGTTCTTC
TRBJ2-1	NA	TRBV29-1	NA	CSATRMKVSYNEQFF	TGCAGCGCGACTAGGATGAAAGTCTCCTACAATGAGCAGTTCTTC
TRBJ1-1	NA	TRBV11-3	TRBD1	CASSPRQGRGPDTEAFF	TGTGCCAGCAGCCCCAGACAGGGACGGGGGCCGGACACTGAAGCTTTCTTT
TRBJ1-5	few	TRBV30	NA	CAWSVAQGNQPQHF	TGTGCCTGGAGCGTGGCCCAGGGCAATCAGCCCCAGCATTTT
TRBJ2-7	NA	TRBV11-2	TRBD2	CASSSGLPYEQYF	TGTGCCAGCAGCTCGGGACTACCCTACGAGCAGTACTTC
TRBJ1-3	NA	TRBV6-1	NA	CASSDWGAGNTIYF	TGTGCCAGCAGTGATTGGGGGGCTGGAAACACCATATATTTT
TRBJ1-2	NA	TRBV7-2	TRBD1	CASSGDRVGGYTF	TGTGCCAGCAGCGGTGACAGGGTCGGAGGCTACACCTTC
TRBJ2-1	NA	TRBV7-9	NA	CASSSPGFEENEQFF	TGTGCCAGCAGCTCCCCGGGGTTCGAGGAGAATGAGCAGTTCTTC
TRBJ2-3	NA	TRBV6-5	NA	CASSYGQYKGGDTQYF	TGTGCCAGCAGTTACGGGCAGTATAAGGGAGGAGATACGCAGTATTTT
TRBJ2-6	NA	TRBV6-1	NA	CASRQGSGANVLTF	TGTGCCAGCAGGCAGGGCTCTGGGGCCAACGTCCTGACTTTC
TRBJ2-5	NA	TRBV6-5	TRBD1	CASSYSGQQETQYF	TGTGCCAGCAGTTACTCGGGACAGCAAGAGACCCAGTACTTC
TRBJ2-1	NA	TRBV5-1	NA	CASSSERAYNEQFF	TGCGCCAGCAGCTCTGAGCGGGCCTACAATGAGCAGTTCTTC
TRBJ2-5	NA	TRBV25-1	TRBD2	CASSVTGTIQETQYF	TGTGCCAGCAGTGTCACCGGGACTATACAAGAGACCCAGTACTTC
TRBJ2-7	once	TRBV2	NA	CASSDQRLYEQYF	TGTGCCAGCAGTGACCAGAGACTCTACGAGCAGTACTTC
TRBJ2-7	once	TRBV7-9	NA	CASSLESHEQYF	TGTGCCAGCAGCTTAGAAAGCCACGAGCAGTACTTC
TRBJ2-1	once	TRBV9	TRBD2	CASSVAGTTAYNEQFF	TGTGCCAGCAGCGTAGCAGGGACTACAGCCTACAATGAGCAGTTCTTC
TRBJ2-7	NA	TRBV28	NA	CASSSPGLSYRYEQYF	TGTGCCAGCAGTTCCCCGGGACTCTCCTATCGCTACGAGCAGTACTTC
TRBJ2-5	NA	TRBV2	TRBD2	CASTLAGGRETQYF	TGTGCCAGCACCCTGGCGGGGGGGCGGGAGACCCAGTACTTC
TRBJ2-4	NA	TRBV15	TRBD2	CATSRDSGRGGLVDKNIQYF	TGTGCCACCAGCAGAGATAGCGGGAGAGGGGGGCTAGTCGACAAAAACATTCAGTACTTC
TRBJ2-4	NA	TRBV28	NA	CASSPRPTVTLAKNIQYF	TGTGCCAGCAGTCCGAGACCCACAGTTACGCTAGCCAAAAACATTCAGTACTTC
TRBJ2-5	NA	TRBV6-5	NA	CASRQTQQETQYF	TGTGCCAGCAGACAAACCCAACAAGAGACCCAGTACTTC
TRBJ2-7	NA	TRBV27	NA	CASRYNQVYEQYF	TGTGCCAGCAGGTACAACCAAGTCTACGAGCAGTACTTC
TRBJ2-7	few	TRBV28	TRBD2	CASSLRLAVGLYEQYF	TGTGCCAGCAGTTTACGGCTAGCGGTCGGATTGTACGAGCAGTACTTC
TRBJ2-1	NA	TRBV28	TRBD2	CASGQTSGFNNEQFF	TGTGCCAGCGGTCAAACTAGCGGGTTTAACAATGAGCAGTTCTTC
TRBJ1-1	NA	TRBV18	NA	CASSYDRIMNTEAFF	TGTGCCAGCTCATACGACAGGATCATGAACACTGAAGCTTTCTTT
TRBJ2-1	once	TRBV7-6	TRBD2	CASSLSSGREGEQFF	TGTGCCAGCAGCTTAAGTAGCGGGAGGGAGGGTGAGCAGTTCTTC
TRBJ2-7	few	TRBV21-1	NA	CASSKAATEHSYEQYF	TGTGCCAGCAGCAAAGCCGCGACAGAGCACTCCTACGAGCAGTACTTC
TRBJ2-3	NA	TRBV27	NA	CASSSYIRGTDTQYF	TGTGCCAGCAGTTCGTATATCAGGGGCACAGATACGCAGTATTTT
TRBJ2-1	NA	TRBV30	NA	CAWSVHGGHNEQFF	TGTGCCTGGAGTGTACACGGGGGGCACAATGAGCAGTTCTTC
TRBJ2-7	NA	TRBV11-3	NA	CASSPFKGVWVYEQYF	TGTGCCAGCAGCCCTTTTAAGGGAGTGTGGGTTTACGAGCAGTACTTC